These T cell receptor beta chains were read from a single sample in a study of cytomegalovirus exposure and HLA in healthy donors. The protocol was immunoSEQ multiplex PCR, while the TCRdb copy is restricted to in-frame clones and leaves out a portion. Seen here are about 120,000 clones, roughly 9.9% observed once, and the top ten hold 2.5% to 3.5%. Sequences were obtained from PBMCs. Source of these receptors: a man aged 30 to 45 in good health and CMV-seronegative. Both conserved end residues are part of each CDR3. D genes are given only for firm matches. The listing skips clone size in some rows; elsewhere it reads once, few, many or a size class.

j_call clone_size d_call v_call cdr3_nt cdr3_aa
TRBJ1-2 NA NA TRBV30 TGTGCCTGGAGTCGCGCCGGGGGTGGCTACACCTTC CAWSRAGGGYTF
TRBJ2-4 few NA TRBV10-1 TGCGCCAGCAGTGAGTCACCCGGGACAATTCAGTACTTC CASSESPGTIQYF
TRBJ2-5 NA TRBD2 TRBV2 TGTGCCAGCCGAGGGGAGAGGCTAGCGGGAGGCAGGTACCAAGAGACCCAGTACTTC CASRGERLAGGRYQETQYF
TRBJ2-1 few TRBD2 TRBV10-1 TGCGCCAGCAGTGAGTCGATAGCGGGAGGGTTGGATGAGCAGTTCTTC CASSESIAGGLDEQFF
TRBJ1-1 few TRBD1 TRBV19 TGTGCCAGCAAGGAGGACAGGTTGATCCCTGAAGCTTTCTTT CASKEDRLIPEAFF
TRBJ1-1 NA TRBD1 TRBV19 TGTGCCAGTAGCTTACAGGGGGCAACTGAAGCTTTCTTT CASSLQGATEAFF
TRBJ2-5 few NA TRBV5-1 TGCGCCAGCAGTTCTGGCGGGGGCGGGGACCAAGAGACCCAGTACTTC CASSSGGGGDQETQYF
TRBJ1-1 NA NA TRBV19 TGTGCCAGTATGGGGAAGGGGGCTTTCTTT CASMGKGAFF
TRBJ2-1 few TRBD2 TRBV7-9 TGTGCCAGCAGCTTTTCGCTATTGCGGGAGGGCCCCAATGAGCAGTTCTTC CASSFSLLREGPNEQFF
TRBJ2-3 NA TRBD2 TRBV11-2 TGTGCCAGCAGCTCGGGACTAGCGGGGGGATATACGCAGTATTTT CASSSGLAGGYTQYF
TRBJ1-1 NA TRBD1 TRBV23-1 TGCGCCAGCAGTCAGGGGGGACAGCACACTGAAGCTTTCTTT CASSQGGQHTEAFF
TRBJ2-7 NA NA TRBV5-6 TGTGCCAGCAGCGCGACAGACTACGAGCAGTACTTC CASSATDYEQYF
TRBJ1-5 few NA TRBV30 TGTGCCTGGAGTAACGGGGTGGGGCAGCCCCAGCATTTT CAWSNGVGQPQHF
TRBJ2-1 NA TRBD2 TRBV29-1 TGCAGCTCCAGGGTTCCGGGGGGCTCCTACAATGAGCAGTTCTTC CSSRVPGGSYNEQFF
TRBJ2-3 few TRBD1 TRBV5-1 TGCGCCAGCAGCAAGGGGGACAGGTCCACAGATACGCAGTATTTT CASSKGDRSTDTQYF
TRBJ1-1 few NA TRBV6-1 TGTGCCAGCAGTGAAGTATTCCTGAGGAGCACTGAAGCTTTCTTT CASSEVFLRSTEAFF
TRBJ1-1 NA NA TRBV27 TGTGCCAGCAGTTTAAACAAGAACACTGAAGCTTTCTTT CASSLNKNTEAFF
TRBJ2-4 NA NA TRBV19 TGTGCCAGTAGTATATCGGTCACAGGGCTATCGGCCAAAAACATTCAGTACTTC CASSISVTGLSAKNIQYF
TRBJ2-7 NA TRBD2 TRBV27 TGTGCCGGCACCAGAACGGGGAGCGGGAGAGGTAACTACGAGCAGTACTTC CAGTRTGSGRGNYEQYF
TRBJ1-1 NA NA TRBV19 TGTGCCAGTAGTATAGCCCACCTGGACACGATGAACACTGAAGCTTTCTTT CASSIAHLDTMNTEAFF
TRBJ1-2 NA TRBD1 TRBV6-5 TGTGCCAGCAGTTACCCGGAGGGACAGGGGAACTATGGCTACACCTTC CASSYPEGQGNYGYTF
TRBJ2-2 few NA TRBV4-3 TGCGCCACCGGAGGGGAGGAGGCCGGGGAGCTGTTTTTT CATGGEEAGELFF
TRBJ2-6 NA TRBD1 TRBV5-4 TGTGCCAGCAGCAGCAGGGGGCCCGGGGCCAACGTCCTGACTTTC CASSSRGPGANVLTF
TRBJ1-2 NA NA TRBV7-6 TGTGCCAGCAGCTCAGGGGCAGCGGTGCATGGCTACACCTTC CASSSGAAVHGYTF
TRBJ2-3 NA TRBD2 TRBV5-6 TGTGCCAGCAGCTTGCTTAGCGGGGGTTTCACAGATACGCAGTATTTT CASSLLSGGFTDTQYF
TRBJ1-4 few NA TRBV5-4 TGTGCCAGCAGCCCTGAGTCAGGGGCTTCTAATGAAAAACTGTTTTTT CASSPESGASNEKLFF
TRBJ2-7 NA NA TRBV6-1 TGTGCCAGCACCTCCGGGCCAGGGGATGGAGTCGAGCAGTACTTC CASTSGPGDGVEQYF
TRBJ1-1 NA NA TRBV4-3 TGCGCCAGCAGCCAAGATAGGAGTGTAAAGAGGAACACTGAAGCTTTCTTT CASSQDRSVKRNTEAFF
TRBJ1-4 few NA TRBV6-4 TGTGCCAGCAGTGACTGGTTTGGACACCCACGGGCTTCAACTAATGAAAAACTGTTTTTT CASSDWFGHPRASTNEKLFF
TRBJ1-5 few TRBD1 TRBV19 TGTGCCAGCGGGACAGGGAACGGTCAGCCCCAGCATTTT CASGTGNGQPQHF
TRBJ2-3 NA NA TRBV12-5 TGTGCTAGTGGTTTGGTGTTTGGAGGGGGCCATAGCACAGATACGCAGTATTTT CASGLVFGGGHSTDTQYF
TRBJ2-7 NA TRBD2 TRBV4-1 TGCGCCAGCAGCCAAGATGTGAGCGGGAGGACTAGCTCCTACGAGCAGTACTTC CASSQDVSGRTSSYEQYF
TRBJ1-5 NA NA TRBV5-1 TGCGCCAGCAGCCACCCCACGGGGGGGCTCAATCAGCCCCAGCATTTT CASSHPTGGLNQPQHF
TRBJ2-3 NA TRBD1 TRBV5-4 TGTGCCAGCAGCCCGGGCGACAGGGGGCGGACAGATACGCAGTATTTT CASSPGDRGRTDTQYF
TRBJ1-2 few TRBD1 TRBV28 TGCTGGTCGGGCCCCCGGGACAGAGACTATGGCTACACCTTC CWSGPRDRDYGYTF
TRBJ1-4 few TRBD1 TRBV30 TGTGCCTGGAGTGCGGGACAGGGGTTGGATGAAAAACTGTTTTTT CAWSAGQGLDEKLFF
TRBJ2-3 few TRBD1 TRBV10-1 TGCGCCAGCAGTGAGAGGGGGGGACAGGGGAACACAGATACGCAGTATTTT CASSERGGQGNTDTQYF
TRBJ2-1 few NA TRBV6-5 TGTGCCAGCGGACATAATGAGCAGTTCTTC CASGHNEQFF
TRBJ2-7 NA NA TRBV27 TGTGCCAGCAGTATAACAGCTACCTCCTACTACGAGCAGTACTTC CASSITATSYYEQYF
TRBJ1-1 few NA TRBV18 TGTGCCAGCCCACAGCATACAGGGCAGAACACTGAAGCTTTCTTT CASPQHTGQNTEAFF
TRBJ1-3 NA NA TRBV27 TGTGCCAGCAGTTACCGGGGTCCATCTGGAAACACCATATATTTT CASSYRGPSGNTIYF
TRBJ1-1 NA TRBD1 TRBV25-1 TGTGCCAGCTTAAGACAGGGTGAAGCTTTCTTT CASLRQGEAFF
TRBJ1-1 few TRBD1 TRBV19 TGTGCCAGTAGTACTCCCGGGACAGGGGGCACTGAAGCTTTCTTT CASSTPGTGGTEAFF